These 7 T cell receptor beta chains were all obtained from the same sample, sequenced in a study of cytomegalovirus exposure and HLA in healthy donors. With 60 Vbeta and 13 Jbeta primers, the PCR was carried out. Using immunoSEQ multiplex PCR, the repertoire was profiled, and TCRdb retains in-frame clones only, with some absent. The data hold roughly 120,000 clones, with around 75% observed a single time. The sample was PBMCs. The receptors stem from a woman aged 40 to 50 in good health and CMV-seropositive.

V and J are TRBV9 and TRBJ2-7, with D perhaps matching TRBD1 (5 bases). This CDR3 has 15 residues. Germline-derived CDR1 and CDR2 are SGDLS and YYNGEE. V lost 0 bases and J lost 0, with 10 bases in between. Here the CDR3 DNA reads TGTGCCAGCAGCGTAGCAGGGTTCTCCTCCTACGAGCAGTACTTC. Residues: CASSVAGFSSYEQYF.

The chain combines TRBV11-2 with TRBJ1-1; 7 nucleotides agree with TRBD1. The trim removed 2 bases at V and 2 bases at J, leaving 5 bases unmatched. Germline V gene lookup returns CDR1 SGHAT and CDR2 FQNNGV. The CDR3 length is 15 residues. The CDR3 is CASSLSGTVNTEAFF. As DNA, the CDR3 is TGTGCCAGCAGCTTATCCGGGACAGTTAACACTGAAGCTTTCTTT.

The chain joins TRBV28 to TRBJ2-3, with D perhaps matching TRBD2 (6 bases). Trimming cost V 8 bases and J 3 bases, with 27 bases left between them. CDR1 is MDHEN, CDR2 SYDVKM, per germline. The CDR3 is 18 amino acids. CDR3 amino acids: CASGNIIPRLGGTDTQYF. The DNA for the CDR3 is TGTGCCAGCGGGAATATCATCCCACGATTGGGGGGAACAGATACGCAGTATTTT.

This clone was found once. V gene TRBV25-1 combines with J gene TRBJ2-7; 7 nucleotides agree with TRBD1. The germline gives CDR1 MGHDK, CDR2 SYGVNS. Trimming took 3 bases from V and 1 from J; bases not matched to a gene: 3. CDR3 length equals 14 residues. CDR3 amino acids: CASSEATGSYEQYF. Written as DNA, the CDR3 is TGTGCCAGCAGTGAGGCGACAGGGTCCTACGAGCAGTACTTC.

The rearrangement joins TRBV25-1 to TRBJ1-5; no clear D gene. The CDR3 has 15 amino acids. The V and J ends lost 4 bases and 4 bases respectively, with 14 bases between them. Germline CDR1 and CDR2: MGHDK and SYGVNS. For the CDR3, the DNA is TGTGCCAGCAGTGCCTCTTGGGGAGAGAATCAGCCCCAGCATTTT. Amino acids: CASSASWGENQPQHF.

A note on this clone: A read error may be the cause here, since a much bigger clone is one base away. It is likely a read error, because the conserved phenylalanine at the end of the CDR3 is missing. The chain links TRBV30 to TRBJ1-1; the D gene is possibly TRBD1 (5 bases). The CDR3 consists of 13 residues. The ends were cut back, 2 bases at V and 5 bases at J, with 12 bases in the middle. Germline CDR1 and CDR2: GTSNPN and SVGIG (reference sequence). CDR3 nucleotides: TGTGCCTGGAGTCTCTACGGGGGTACTGAAGCTTTCTTG. This sequence encodes CAWSLYGGTEAFL.

The chain carries TRBV4-3 and TRBJ2-7, with 9 bases fitting TRBD2. Germline assignment: CDR1 LGHNA and CDR2 YSLEER. CDR3 length: 16 amino acids. V lost 0 bases and J lost 1; bases outside the gene matches: 4. The CDR3 coding sequence is TGCGCCAGCAGCCAAGATAGCGGGGGCGCATCCTACGAGCAGTACTTC. Translating it yields CASSQDSGGASYEQYF.